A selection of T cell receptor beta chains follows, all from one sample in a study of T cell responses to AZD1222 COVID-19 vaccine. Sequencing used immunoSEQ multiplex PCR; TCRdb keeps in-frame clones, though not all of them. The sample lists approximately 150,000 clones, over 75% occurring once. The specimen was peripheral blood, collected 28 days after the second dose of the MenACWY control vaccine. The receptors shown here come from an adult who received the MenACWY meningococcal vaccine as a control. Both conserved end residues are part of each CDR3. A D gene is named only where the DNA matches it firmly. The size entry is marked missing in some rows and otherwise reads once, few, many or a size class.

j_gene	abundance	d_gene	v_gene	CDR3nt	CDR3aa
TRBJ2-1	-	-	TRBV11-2	TGTGCCAGCAGCCCACGGGGGATCAGAGATGAGCAGTTCTTC	CASSPRGIRDEQFF
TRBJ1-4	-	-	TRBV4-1	TGCGCCAGCAGCCAAGGTCAGGTGCTGCGTAATGAAAAACTGTTTTTT	CASSQGQVLRNEKLFF
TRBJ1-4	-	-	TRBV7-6	TGTGCCAGCAGCTTAGGGAGGCCGCGAGGATACGAAAAACTGTTTTTT	CASSLGRPRGYEKLFF
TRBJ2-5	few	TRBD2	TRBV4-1	TGCGCCAGCAGCGTACGACTAGCGGGGGGGGAAGAGACCCAGTACTTC	CASSVRLAGGEETQYF
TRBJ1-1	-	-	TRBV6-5	TGTGCCAGCAGACCAAGGGACGGCCTGAACACTGAAGCTTTCTTT	CASRPRDGLNTEAFF
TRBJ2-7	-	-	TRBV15	TGTGCCACCAGCAGAGGAGGAAGCTCCTACGAGCAGTACTTC	CATSRGGSSYEQYF
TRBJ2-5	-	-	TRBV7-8	TGTGCCAGCAGCCGGAAGTGGCTAGGCATGGAGACCCAGTACTTC	CASSRKWLGMETQYF
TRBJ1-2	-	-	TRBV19	TGTGCCAGTAGTGCCCGGGACGGAAACGGCTACACCTTC	CASSARDGNGYTF
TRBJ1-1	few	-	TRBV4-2	TGTGCCAGCAGCCAAGAGGGGGCCCGAGGCACTGAAGCTTTCTTT	CASSQEGARGTEAFF
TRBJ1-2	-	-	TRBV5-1	TGCGCCAGCAGCTTGGCCAGGGAAGGCTACACCTTC	CASSLAREGYTF
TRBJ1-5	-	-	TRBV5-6	TGTGCCAGCAGCTCGCGCAGCAATCAGCCCCAGCATTTT	CASSSRSNQPQHF
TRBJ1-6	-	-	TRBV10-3	TGTGCCATCAGTAGGGACTCTAAGGATTCACCCCTCCACTTT	CAISRDSKDSPLHF
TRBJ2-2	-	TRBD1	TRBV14	TGTGCCAGCAGCCTCCGGACAGGGCTTACCGGGGAGCTGTTTTTT	CASSLRTGLTGELFF
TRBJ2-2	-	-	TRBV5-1	TGCGCCAGCAGCTTGGGACAGTCCACCGGGGAGCTGTTTTTT	CASSLGQSTGELFF
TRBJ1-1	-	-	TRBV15	TGTGCCACCAGCAGAGCCGGGGGGAACACTGAAGCTTTCTTT	CATSRAGGNTEAFF
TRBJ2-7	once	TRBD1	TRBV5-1	TGCGCCAGCAGTCGACAGGGGGGGACCCCCTACGAGCAGTACTTC	CASSRQGGTPYEQYF
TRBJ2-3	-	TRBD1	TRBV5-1	TGCGCCAGCAGCTTGTTCTTACAGGGGTTCCCAGATACGCAGTATTTT	CASSLFLQGFPDTQYF
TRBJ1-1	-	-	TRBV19	TGTGCCAGTAGTATACAAGGTACGGCAGCGGCTTTCTTT	CASSIQGTAAAFF
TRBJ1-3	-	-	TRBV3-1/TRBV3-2	TGTGCCAGCAGTCGAGCGGGGAACCTGCGGGGAAACACCATATATTTT	CASSRAGNLRGNTIYF
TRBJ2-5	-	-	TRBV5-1	TGCGCCAGCAGCTTGGGTGGGGGACAGACCCAGTACTTC	CASSLGGGQTQYF
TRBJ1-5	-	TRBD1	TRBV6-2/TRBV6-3	TGTGCCAGCAGTTATTACCCGGACAGGGGCGAGCCCCAGCATTTT	CASSYYPDRGEPQHF
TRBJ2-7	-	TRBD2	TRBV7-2	TGTGCCAGCAGCTTAGAGTGGGGAGCGGGGGGCTCCGAGCAGTACTTC	CASSLEWGAGGSEQYF
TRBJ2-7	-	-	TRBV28	TGTGCCAGCAGCCTCCCTCGCGGGAAACACGAGCAGTACTTC	CASSLPRGKHEQYF
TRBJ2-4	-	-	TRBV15	TGTGCCACCAGCAGAGATGGCCAGGGGACAAACATTCAGTACTTC	CATSRDGQGTNIQYF
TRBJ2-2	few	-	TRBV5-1	TGCGCCAGCAGACTAGGACAAGGCGGCACCGGGGAGCTGTTTTTT	CASRLGQGGTGELFF
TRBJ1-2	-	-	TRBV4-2	TGTGCCAGCAGCCAAGAGGTACGGCAGGCCAGAGATCGCTACACCTTC	CASSQEVRQARDRYTF
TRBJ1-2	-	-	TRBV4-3	TGCGCCAGCAGCGTCGGACGGATTAACTATGGCTACACCTTC	CASSVGRINYGYTF
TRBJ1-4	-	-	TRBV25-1	TGTGCCAGCAGTGAAGGTTCCGGGAGAACTAATGAAAAACTGTTTTTT	CASSEGSGRTNEKLFF
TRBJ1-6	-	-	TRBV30	TGTGCCTGGAGTCCAGCCGGTGATTCACCCCTCCACTTT	CAWSPAGDSPLHF
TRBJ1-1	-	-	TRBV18	TGTGCCAGCTCACCAGGGGCCACTGAAGCTTTCTTT	CASSPGATEAFF
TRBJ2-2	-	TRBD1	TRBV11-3	TGTGCCAGCAGCACCAGATGGGACAGCAAAACTTACACCGGGGAGCTGTTTTTT	CASSTRWDSKTYTGELFF
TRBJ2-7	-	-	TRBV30	TGTGCCTGGACCGGTAGGGCCTCGGGGGCCTACGAGCAGTACTTC	CAWTGRASGAYEQYF
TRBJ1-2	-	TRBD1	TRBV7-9	TGTGCCAGCAGCCAATCGACAGGGGGACATGGCTACACCTTC	CASSQSTGGHGYTF
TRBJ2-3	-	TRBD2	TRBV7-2	TGTGCCAGCAGCCCACGACTAGCGGGGGGCCCAGATACGCAGTATTTT	CASSPRLAGGPDTQYF
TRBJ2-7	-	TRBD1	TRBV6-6	TGTGCCAGCAGTAACTCCGGGACAGGGGTCAACGAGCAGTACTTC	CASSNSGTGVNEQYF
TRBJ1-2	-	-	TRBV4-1	TGCGCCAGCAGCCAAGATCGCAACGGCTTAAACTATGGCTACACCTTC	CASSQDRNGLNYGYTF
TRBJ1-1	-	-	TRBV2	TGTGCCAGCAGTCAAGACAGAAACACTGAAGCTTTCTTT	CASSQDRNTEAFF
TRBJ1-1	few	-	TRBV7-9	TGTGCCAGCACCGGCTGGGGGGGCACTGAAGCTTTCTTT	CASTGWGGTEAFF
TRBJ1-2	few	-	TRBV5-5	TGTGCCAGCAGCTTGGAGCCCCCGACGTGGTACACCTTC	CASSLEPPTWYTF
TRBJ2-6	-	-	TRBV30	TGTGCCTGGATGGTTATGGGGAAACCTGCAGGGGCCAACGTCCTGACTTTC	CAWMVMGKPAGANVLTF
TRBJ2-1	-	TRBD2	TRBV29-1	TGCAGCGTTCTAGGACTAGCGGGAGTAAATGAGCAGTTCTTC	CSVLGLAGVNEQFF
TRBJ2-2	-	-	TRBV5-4	TGTGCCAGCAGCTCGAGGGTTGACACCGGGGAGCTGTTTTTT	CASSSRVDTGELFF
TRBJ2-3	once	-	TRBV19	TGTGCCAGTAGGGTGTCGAGGGGCGGCACAGATACGCAGTATTTT	CASRVSRGGTDTQYF
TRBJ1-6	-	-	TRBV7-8	TGTGCCAGCAGCTTAGCCGGGGGGGCTGGCTCACCCCTCCACTTT	CASSLAGGAGSPLHF
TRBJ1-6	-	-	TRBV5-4	TGTGCCAGCAGCGTCGGACAGATTAATTCACCCCTCCACTTT	CASSVGQINSPLHF
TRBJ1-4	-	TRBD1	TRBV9	TGTGCCAGCAGCGTTTCGACAGGGGTTAATGAAAAACTGTTTTTT	CASSVSTGVNEKLFF
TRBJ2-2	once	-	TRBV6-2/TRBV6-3	TGTGCCAGCAGCTCCCGCCGGGGAGTGAACACCGGGGAGCTGTTTTTT	CASSSRRGVNTGELFF